This entry lists 9 T cell receptor beta chains sequenced from one sample in a study of T cells in Graves' hyperthyroidism and ophthalmopathy. RNA transcripts were the template for amplifying TCR beta CDR3 regions. The HTBI primer set was used in a first-round RT-PCR of the TCR CDR3. TCRdb used MiXCR to reprocess the multiplex PCR reads, holding one entry per CDR3 protein. The table has about 640,000 distinct CDR3 sequences, about 45% seen once. The sequencing sample was made of peripheral blood or thyroid tissue (not recorded which). Receptor source: an adult man with Graves' disease, either hyperthyroidism or ophthalmopathy (not recorded which).

This clonotype was picked up many times. The rearrangement joins TRBV6-5 to TRBJ1-2; perhaps TRBD1 as D (6 bases). The CDR3 consists of 15 residues. Trimming left V 5 bases short and J 2 bases short, with 15 bases between. Germline lookup yields CDR1 MNHEY and CDR2 SVGAGI. CDR3 DNA: TGTGCCAGCAGTGCCAACAGGGCGATCAACTATGGCTACACCTTC. This translates into CASSANRAINYGYTF.

This clonotype was detected many times. The chain combines TRBV20-1 with TRBJ1-6, with a possible D match to TRBD1 (5 bases). V dropped 0 bases and J dropped 10 bases, with 7 bases sitting between them. The CDR3 consists of 12 residues. Germline lookup yields CDR1 DFQATT and CDR2 SNEGSKA (reference sequence). CDR3 residues: CSARDQGSPLHF. The CDR3 nucleotides are TGCAGTGCTAGAGACCAGGGATCACCCCTCCACTTT.

V gene TRBV11-2 combines with J gene TRBJ2-7, with TRBD1 matching over 11 bases. This CDR3 has 14 amino acids. Germline CDR1 SGHAT, CDR2 FQNNGV. V lost 3 bases, J lost 10 bases, and 8 bases stayed unmatched. The CDR3 protein is CASSFRDRGDGQYF. The CDR3 DNA is TGTGCCAGCAGCTTCCGGGACAGGGGGGACGGACAGTACTTC.

A note on this clonotype: Being one base from a much bigger clone, this may be a read error. The chain recombines TRBV10-3 with TRBJ2-5; D remains ambiguous. The V gene lost 6 bases and the J gene lost 0 bases, with 5 bases spanning the gap. The CDR3 is 12 residues long. Germline CDR1 and CDR2: ENHRY and SYGVKD. The CDR3 nucleotides are TGTGCCATCAGCGTGTACCAAGAGACCCAGTACTTC. Translation: CAISVYQETQYF.

This clonotype was seen repeatedly, ten times or more. This sequence joins TRBV7-9 and TRBJ1-2, with 7 nucleotides matching TRBD1. The CDR3 spans 15 residues. V lost 5 bases and J lost 8; bases outside the gene matches: 14. The germline V gene encodes CDR1 SEHNR and CDR2 FQNEAQ (reference sequence). CDR3 nucleotides: TGTGCCAGCAGCCGACCCGGGACAGCGCGGCGGGGCTACACCTTC. Translation gives CASSRPGTARRGYTF.

The chain is built from TRBV6-1 and TRBJ1-4; 10 positions match TRBD1. V lost 8 bases to trimming and J lost 8 bases; unmatched junction nucleotides: 5. Germline loops: CDR1 MNHNS, CDR2 SASEGT. This CDR3 contains 13 residues. The CDR3 here is CASLTGGQEKLFF. In nucleotides, the CDR3 is TGTGCCAGCCTGACAGGGGGCCAGGAAAAACTGTTTTTT.

As regards this clonotype: Since a much larger clone is just one base distant, this may be a read error. The J gene is TRBJ2-7, the V gene TRBV20-1; D not resolved. CDR1 is DFQATT, CDR2 SNEGSKA, per germline (reference sequence). The CDR3 sequence is 11 residues long. The CDR3 nucleotides are TGCAGTGTTGAGAGCTCCTACGAGCAGTGCTTC. Translation: CSVESSYEQCF.

V usage is TRBV20-1 and J usage is TRBJ1-6, with 11 bases identical to TRBD1. After removal of 6 bases from V and 15 bases from J, the junction contained 10 bases not matched to a gene. The germline V gene has CDR1 DFQATT and CDR2 SNEGSKA (reference sequence). This CDR3 has 13 residues. CDR3 DNA: TGCAGTGCCTTGGGACAGGGGGACCGGGACCTCCACTTT. It yields the protein CSALGQGDRDLHF.

The J gene is TRBJ2-7, the V gene TRBV11-2; D possibly uses TRBD1 or TRBD2 (7 bases each). This CDR3 spans 13 amino acids. The germline V gene encodes CDR1 SGHAT and CDR2 FQNNGV. Trimming took off 6 bases at V and 10 bases at J, with 19 bases between the two ends. Here the CDR3 reads CASSGVAGGEQYF. The CDR3 DNA reads as TGTGCCAGCAGTGGGGTCGCAGGGGGGGAACAGTACTTC.